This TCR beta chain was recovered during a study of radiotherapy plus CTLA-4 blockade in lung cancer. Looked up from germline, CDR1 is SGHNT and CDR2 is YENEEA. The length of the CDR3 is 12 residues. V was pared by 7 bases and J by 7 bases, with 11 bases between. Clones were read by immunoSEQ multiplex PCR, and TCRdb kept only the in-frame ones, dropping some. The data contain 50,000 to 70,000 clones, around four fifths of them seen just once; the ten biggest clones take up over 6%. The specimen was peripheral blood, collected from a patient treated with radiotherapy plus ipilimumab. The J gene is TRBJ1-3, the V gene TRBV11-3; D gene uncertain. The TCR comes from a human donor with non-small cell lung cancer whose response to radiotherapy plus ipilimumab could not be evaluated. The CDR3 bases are TGTGCCAGCATCTCGTTCAGGAACACCATATATTTT. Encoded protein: CASISFRNTIYF. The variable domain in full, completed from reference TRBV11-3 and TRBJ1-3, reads EAGVVQSPRYKIIEKKQPVAFWCNPISGHNTLYWYLQNLGQGPELLIRYENEEAVDDSQLPKDRFSAERLKGVDSTLKIQPAELGDSAVYLCASISFRNTIYFGEGSWLTVV.